This paragraph reports one TCR beta chain. This sample is part of a study of cytomegalovirus exposure and HLA in healthy donors. Primers: 60 Vbeta forward and 13 Jbeta reverse. Clones were read by immunoSEQ multiplex PCR, and TCRdb kept only the in-frame ones, dropping some. The specimen's table records 68,000 or so clones. CDR3 length equals 14 residues. V lost 0 bases and J lost 8; bases outside the gene matches: 4. Germline V gives CDR1 SGHRS, CDR2 YFSETQ. V and J are TRBV5-1 and TRBJ2-1; 8 bases fit TRBD2. The origin of this receptor is a female donor in good health and CMV-seropositive. The sequenced sample consisted of PBMCs. As DNA, the CDR3 is TGCGCCAGCAGCTTGGTAGCGGGAAAGTATGAGCAGTTCTTC. Its protein is CASSLVAGKYEQFF.